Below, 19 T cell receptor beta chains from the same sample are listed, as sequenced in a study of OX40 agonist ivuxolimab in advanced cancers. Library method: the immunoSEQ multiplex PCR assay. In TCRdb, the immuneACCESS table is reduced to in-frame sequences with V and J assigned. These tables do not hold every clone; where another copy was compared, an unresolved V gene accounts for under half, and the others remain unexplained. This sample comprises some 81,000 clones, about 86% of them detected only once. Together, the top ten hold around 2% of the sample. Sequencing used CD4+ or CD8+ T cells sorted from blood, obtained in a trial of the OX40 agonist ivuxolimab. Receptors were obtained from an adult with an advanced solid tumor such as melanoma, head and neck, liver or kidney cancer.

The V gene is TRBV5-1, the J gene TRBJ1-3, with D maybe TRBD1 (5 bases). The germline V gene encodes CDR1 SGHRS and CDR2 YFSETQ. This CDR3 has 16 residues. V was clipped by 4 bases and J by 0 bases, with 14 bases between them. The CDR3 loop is CASSAGPFTSGNTIYF. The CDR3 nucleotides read TGCGCCAGCAGCGCGGGACCTTTCACCTCTGGAAACACCATATATTTT.

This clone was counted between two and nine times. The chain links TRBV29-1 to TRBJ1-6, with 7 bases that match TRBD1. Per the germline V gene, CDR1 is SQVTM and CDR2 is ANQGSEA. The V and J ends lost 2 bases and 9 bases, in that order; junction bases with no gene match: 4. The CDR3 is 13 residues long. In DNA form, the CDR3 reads TGCAGCGTTGAATGGGACAGTGCTTCACCCCTCCACTTT. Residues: CSVEWDSASPLHF.

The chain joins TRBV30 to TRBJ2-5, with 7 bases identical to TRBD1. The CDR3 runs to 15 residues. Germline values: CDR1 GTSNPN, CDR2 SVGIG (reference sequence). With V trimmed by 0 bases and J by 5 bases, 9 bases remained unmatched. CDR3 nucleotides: TGTGCCTGGAGTGTACTAGACAGGGCGAGGGAGACCCAGTACTTC. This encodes CAWSVLDRARETQYF.

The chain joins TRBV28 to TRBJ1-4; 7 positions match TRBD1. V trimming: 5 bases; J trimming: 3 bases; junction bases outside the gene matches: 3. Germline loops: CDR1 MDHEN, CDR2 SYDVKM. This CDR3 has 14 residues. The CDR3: CASSPGTANEKLFF. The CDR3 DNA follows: TGTGCCAGCAGTCCCGGGACAGCTAATGAAAAACTGTTTTTT.

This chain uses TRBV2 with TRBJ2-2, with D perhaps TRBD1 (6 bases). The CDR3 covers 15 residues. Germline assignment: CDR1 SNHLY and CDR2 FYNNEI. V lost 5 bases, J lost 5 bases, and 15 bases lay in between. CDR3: CASSPTGMLTGELFF. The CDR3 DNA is TGTGCCAGCAGTCCCACAGGGATGTTAACCGGGGAGCTGTTTTTT.

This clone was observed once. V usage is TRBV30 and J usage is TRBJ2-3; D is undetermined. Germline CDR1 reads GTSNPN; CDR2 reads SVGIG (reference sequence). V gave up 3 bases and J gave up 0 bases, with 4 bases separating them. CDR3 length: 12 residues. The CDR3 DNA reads TGTGCCTGGAGCAGTAGCACAGATACGCAGTATTTT. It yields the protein CAWSSSTDTQYF.

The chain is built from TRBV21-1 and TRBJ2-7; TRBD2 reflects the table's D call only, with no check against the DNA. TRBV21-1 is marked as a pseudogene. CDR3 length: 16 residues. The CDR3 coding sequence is TGTGCCAGCAGCAAAGCTTCGGGGCTAGCGGGGCACGAGCAGTACTTC. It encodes CASSKASGLAGHEQYF.

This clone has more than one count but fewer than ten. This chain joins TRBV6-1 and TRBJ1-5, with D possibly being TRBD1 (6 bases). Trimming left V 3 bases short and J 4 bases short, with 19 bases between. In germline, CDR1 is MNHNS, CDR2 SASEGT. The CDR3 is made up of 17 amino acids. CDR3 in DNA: TGTGCCAGCAGTGAGGGGAGCTGGGCAGGGGAGAATCAGCCCCAGCATTTT. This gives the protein CASSEGSWAGENQPQHF.

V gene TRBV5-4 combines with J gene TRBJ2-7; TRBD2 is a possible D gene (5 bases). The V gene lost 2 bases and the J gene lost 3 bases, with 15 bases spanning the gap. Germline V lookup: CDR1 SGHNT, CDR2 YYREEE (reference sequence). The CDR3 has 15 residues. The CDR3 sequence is CASSLDLNRDYEQYF. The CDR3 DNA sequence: TGTGCCAGCAGCTTAGACCTCAACCGGGACTACGAGCAGTACTTC. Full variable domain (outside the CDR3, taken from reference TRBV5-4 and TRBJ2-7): ETGVTQSPTHLIKTRGQQVTLRCSSQSGHNTVSWYQQALGQGPQFIFQYYREEENGRGNFPPRFSGLQFPNYSSELNVNALELDDSALYLCASSLDLNRDYEQYFGPGTRLTVT.

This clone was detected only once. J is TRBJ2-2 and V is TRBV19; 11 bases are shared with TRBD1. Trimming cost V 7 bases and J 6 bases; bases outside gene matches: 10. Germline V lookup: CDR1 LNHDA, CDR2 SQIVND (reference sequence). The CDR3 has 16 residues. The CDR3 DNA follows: TGTGCCAGTACCCCAAGGGACAGGGGGTGGTCCGGGGAGCTGTTTTTT. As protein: CASTPRDRGWSGELFF.

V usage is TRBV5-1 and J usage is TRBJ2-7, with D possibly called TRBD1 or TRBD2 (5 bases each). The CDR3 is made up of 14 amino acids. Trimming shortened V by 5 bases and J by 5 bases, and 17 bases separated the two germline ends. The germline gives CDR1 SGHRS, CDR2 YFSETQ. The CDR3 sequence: CASRGVPSLHEQYF. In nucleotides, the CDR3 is TGCGCCAGCAGGGGGGTCCCCTCTCTACACGAGCAGTACTTC.

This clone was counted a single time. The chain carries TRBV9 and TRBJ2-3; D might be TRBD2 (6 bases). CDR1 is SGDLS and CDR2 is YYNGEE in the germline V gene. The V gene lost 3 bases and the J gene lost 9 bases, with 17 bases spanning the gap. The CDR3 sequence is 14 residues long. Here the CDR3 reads CASSAHLPGETQYF. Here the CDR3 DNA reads TGTGCCAGCAGCGCACACCTCCCGGGGGAGACGCAGTATTTT.

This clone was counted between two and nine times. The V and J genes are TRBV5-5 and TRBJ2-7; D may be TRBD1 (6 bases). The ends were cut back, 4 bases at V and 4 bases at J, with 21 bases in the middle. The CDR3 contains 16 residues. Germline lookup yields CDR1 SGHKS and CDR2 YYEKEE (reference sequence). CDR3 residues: CASSLRVSGVHYEQYF. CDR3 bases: TGTGCCAGCAGCCTTCGGGTGTCAGGGGTCCATTACGAGCAGTACTTC. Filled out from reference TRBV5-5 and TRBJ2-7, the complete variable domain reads DAGVTQSPTHLIKTRGQQVTLRCSPISGHKSVSWYQQVLGQGPQFIFQYYEKEERGRGNFPDRFSARQFPNYSSELNVNALLLGDSALYLCASSLRVSGVHYEQYFGPGTRLTVT.

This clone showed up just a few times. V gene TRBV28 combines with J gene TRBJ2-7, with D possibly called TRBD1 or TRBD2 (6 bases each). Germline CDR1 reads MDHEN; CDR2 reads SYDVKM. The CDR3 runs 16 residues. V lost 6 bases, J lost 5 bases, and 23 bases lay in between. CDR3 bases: TGTGCCAGCAGGGCCTTTGGACAGTCGGGGGTTAACGAGCAGTACTTC. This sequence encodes CASRAFGQSGVNEQYF.

CDR3 sequence: CASSPAYTENYGYTF. The CDR3 bases are TGTGCCAGCAGTCCAGCTTACACAGAAAACTATGGCTACACCTTC. The chain recombines TRBV28 with TRBJ1-2, with unresolved D. Germline CDR1 MDHEN, CDR2 SYDVKM. This CDR3 is 15 amino acids long. V was pared by 5 bases and J by 2 bases, with 15 bases between.

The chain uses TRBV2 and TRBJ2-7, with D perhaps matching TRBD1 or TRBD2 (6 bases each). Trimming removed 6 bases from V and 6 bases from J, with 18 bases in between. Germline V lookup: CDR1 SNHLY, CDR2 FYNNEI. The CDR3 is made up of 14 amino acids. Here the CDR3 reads CASRGRQGFVEQYF. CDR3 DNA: TGTGCCAGCAGGGGGAGGCAGGGGTTCGTCGAGCAGTACTTC. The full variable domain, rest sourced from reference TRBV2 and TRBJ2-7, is EPEVTQTPSHQVTQMGQEVILRCVPISNHLYFYWYRQILGQKVEFLVSFYNNEISEKSEIFDDQFSVERPDGSNFTLKIRSTKLEDSAMYFCASRGRQGFVEQYFGPGTRLTVT.

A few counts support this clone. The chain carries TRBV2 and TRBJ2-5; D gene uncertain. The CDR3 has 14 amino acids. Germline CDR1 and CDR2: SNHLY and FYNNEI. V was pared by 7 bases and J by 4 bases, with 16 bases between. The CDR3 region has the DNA TGTGCCAGCATCAGCCGCCCTACCTCAGAGACCCAGTACTTC. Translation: CASISRPTSETQYF.

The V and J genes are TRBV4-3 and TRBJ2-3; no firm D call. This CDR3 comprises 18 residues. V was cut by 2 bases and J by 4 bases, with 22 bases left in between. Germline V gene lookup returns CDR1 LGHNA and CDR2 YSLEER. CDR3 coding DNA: TGCGCCAGCAGCCAATCCATAGATGGGCCCTTTGGGGCAGATACGCAGTATTTT. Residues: CASSQSIDGPFGADTQYF.

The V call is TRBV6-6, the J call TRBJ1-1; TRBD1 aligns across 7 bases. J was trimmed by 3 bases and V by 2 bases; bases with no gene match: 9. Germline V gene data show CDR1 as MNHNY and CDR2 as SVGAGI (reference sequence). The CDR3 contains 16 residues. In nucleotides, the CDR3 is TGTGCCAGCAGTTACAGTGACAGGGCGGGAGACACTGAAGCTTTCTTT. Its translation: CASSYSDRAGDTEAFF.